Below are 6 T cell receptor beta chains sequenced from a single sample in a study of read filtering for tumor transcriptome and immune sequencing. This library used 300 to 450 ng RNA and molecular barcoded adaptors spanning alpha/delta and beta/gamma chains. Each CDR3 protein is one row after TCRdb ran MiXCR on the reads. Among about 130,000 distinct CDR3 sequences listed, roughly 13% were seen once. Material: a population of CD138-negative cells sorted from bone marrow. These receptors were collected from a donor at least 40 years old with multiple myeloma.

V usage is TRBV12-3 or TRBV12-4 and J usage is TRBJ1-1; no reliable D call. The CDR3 consists of 12 residues. Trimming took off 3 bases at V and 3 bases at J, with 5 bases between the two ends. The CDR3 bases are TGTGCCAGCAGTTTTCTGGACACTGAAGCTTTCTTT. Translated: CASSFLDTEAFF.

About this clonotype itself: The junction does not match germline at one end; this may be a read error. This chain joins TRBV9 and TRBJ2-1; the D gene is possibly TRBD1 (5 bases). The CDR3 loop spans 16 amino acids. CDR1 and CDR2 from the germline V gene are SGDLS and YYNGEE. The CDR3: CASSVRASGSYDEQFF. The CDR3 DNA sequence: TGTGCCAGCAGCGTAAGGGCGTCAGGGTCCTACGATGAGCAGTTCTTC. The full variable domain, its missing parts supplied by reference TRBV9 and TRBJ2-1, is DSGVTQTPKHLITATGQRVTLRCSPRSGDLSVYWYQQSLDQGLQFLIQYYNGEERAKGNILERFSAQQFPDLHSELNLSSLELGDSALYFCASSVRASGSYDEQFFGPGTRLTVL.

This clonotype has a handful of counts. This clone may be a read error of a much larger clone one base away. The chain joins TRBV12-3 or TRBV12-4 to TRBJ1-2; D unclear. The ends were cut back, 0 bases at V and 6 bases at J, with 5 bases in the middle. The CDR3 is 12 amino acids. CDR3 sequence: CASSLATDGYTF. For the CDR3, the DNA is TGTGCCAGCAGTTTAGCGACGGATGGCTACACCTTC.

This clonotype was counted at least ten times. This chain's CDR3 is CASTAGPAGELFF. The CDR3, as DNA: TGTGCCAGCACCGCGGGACCCGCCGGGGAGCTGTTTTTT. The rearrangement joins TRBV6-6 to TRBJ2-2; D may be TRBD2 (6 bases). This CDR3 region has 13 residues. The germline V and J ends were trimmed by 7 bases and 6 bases, with 12 bases remaining between them. From germline, CDR1 is MNHNY and CDR2 SVGAGI (reference sequence).

This clonotype was observed many times. The gene calls are TRBV15 and TRBJ2-5, with D perhaps TRBD1 or TRBD2 (5 bases each). Germline V gene lookup returns CDR1 LNHNV and CDR2 YYDKDF (reference sequence). Trimming stripped 0 bases from V and 5 bases from J, with 10 bases between. This CDR3 has 14 amino acids. In DNA, the CDR3 is TGTGCCACCAGCAGAGAAGGGACGCGGGAGACCCAGTACTTC. Protein sequence: CATSREGTRETQYF.

Of note for this clonotype: Germline is not matched at one junction end, which may reflect a read error. The chain combines TRBV11-2 with TRBJ2-3, with D maybe TRBD1 (6 bases). The CDR3 is made up of 15 amino acids. Germline values: CDR1 SGHAT, CDR2 FQNNGV. This chain's CDR3 is CASSLAATGTDTQCF. The DNA of the CDR3 is TGTGCCAGCAGCTTAGCGGCGACAGGCACAGATACGCAGTGTTTT.